The 12 T cell receptor beta chains presented below share a single source sample, sequenced in a study of vaccination and CD4 T cells after COVID-19. What these receptors recognize is not known. Sequencing of DNA taken from cultured CD4+ T cells relied on the Oncomine TCR Beta short-read assay. MiXCR, run by TCRdb on the PCR reads, gives a single entry per CDR3 protein. The data hold under 20,000 distinct CDR3 sequences, with around 50% observed a single time. Time point here: late sampling 161 to 241 days after vaccination in three convalescent patients. Sample treatment: approximately 10-day PBMC culture with coronavirus spike peptide pools or control peptides (ViraFEST assay). This material consisted of CD4+ T cells from blood, cultured in vitro, taken about 7 months after SARS-CoV-2 vaccination. These receptors were taken from a human donor who had recovered from COVID-19.

The gene calls are TRBV14 and TRBJ2-7; possible D gene TRBD2, 5 bases. The CDR3 runs to 15 residues. Germline CDR1 is SGHDN and CDR2 is FVKESK. Trimming removed 3 bases at V and 2 bases at J, with 14 bases between. CDR3 in DNA: TGTGCCAGCAGCCAGCAACCGGGATCCACCTACGAGCAGTACTTC. Encoded protein: CASSQQPGSTYEQYF.

V gene TRBV20-1 combines with J gene TRBJ2-3; weak D call: TRBD2 (6 bases). The CDR3 totals 13 residues. In germline, CDR1 is DFQATT, CDR2 SNEGSKA (reference sequence). V was clipped by 3 bases and J by 6 bases, with 13 bases between them. The CDR3, as DNA: TGCAGTGCTAGTGCCGGGAGCGCGGATACGCAGTATTTT. This codes for CSASAGSADTQYF.

The V and J genes are TRBV9 and TRBJ2-7, with D possibly being TRBD2 (6 bases). V was shortened by 0 bases and J by 0 bases, with 10 bases between the two germline ends. The CDR3 runs 15 residues. CDR1 and CDR2 (germline): SGDLS, YYNGEE. CDR3 protein: CASSVGVSGSYEQYF. In DNA form, the CDR3 reads TGTGCCAGCAGCGTAGGGGTTAGCGGCTCCTACGAGCAGTACTTC.

V is TRBV4-2 and J is TRBJ1-4; no clear D gene. CDR3 size: 13 residues. The germline V gene has CDR1 LGHNA and CDR2 YNFKEQ. V was clipped by 4 bases and J by 8 bases, with 11 bases between them. The CDR3, as DNA: TGTGCCAGCAGCCGGATCCCCGGGGAAAAACTGTTTTTT. It translates to CASSRIPGEKLFF.

The chain links TRBV20-1 to TRBJ1-5; no firm D call. V lost 3 bases and J lost 7, with 13 bases in between. Germline-derived CDR1 and CDR2 are DFQATT and SNEGSKA (reference sequence). The CDR3 has 13 amino acids. CDR3 DNA: TGCAGTGCTAGTCACCTCGGGATGCAGCCCCAGCATTTT. Translating gives CSASHLGMQPQHF.

The genes are TRBV11-1 and TRBJ2-1, with D tentatively TRBD2 (5 bases). Germline V gene data show CDR1 as SGHAT and CDR2 as FQDESV (reference sequence). The V gene lost 5 bases and the J gene lost 0 bases, with 11 bases spanning the gap. The CDR3 runs to 15 residues. The CDR3 DNA reads as TGTGCCAGCAGCCCACTAGGTTCCTCCTACAATGAGCAGTTCTTC. This codes for CASSPLGSSYNEQFF. Full variable domain (outside the CDR3, taken from reference TRBV11-1 and TRBJ2-1): EAEVAQSPRYKITEKSQAVAFWCDPISGHATLYWYRQILGQGPELLVQFQDESVVDDSQLPKDRFSAERLKGVDSTLKIQPAELGDSAMYLCASSPLGSSYNEQFFGPGTRLTVL.

The V and J genes are TRBV6-1 and TRBJ1-2; 8 positions agree with TRBD1. V shed 6 bases and J 4 bases; nucleotides not matched to a gene: 4. This CDR3 has 13 amino acids. The germline V gene encodes CDR1 MNHNS and CDR2 SASEGT. CDR3 in DNA: TGTGCCAGCAGGGGGACAGGCGGCTATGGCTACACCTTC. This translates into CASRGTGGYGYTF.

In DNA, the CDR3 is TGTGCCAGCACTCAAAACGGTCTAAATGGCTACACCTTC. Its translation: CASTQNGLNGYTF. V and J are TRBV2 and TRBJ1-2, with D unresolved. This CDR3 has 13 amino acids. V was shortened by 7 bases and J by 6 bases, with 15 bases between the two germline ends. Germline V gene sequence: CDR1 SNHLY, CDR2 FYNNEI.

The sample holds a few counts of this clonotype. V and J are TRBV20-1 and TRBJ2-3; 7 nucleotides line up with TRBD2. The V and J ends lost 1 base and 1 base, in that order; junction bases with no gene match: 2. The germline V gene encodes CDR1 DFQATT and CDR2 SNEGSKA (reference sequence). The CDR3 covers 14 residues. CDR3 sequence (DNA): TGCAGTGCTAGAGTGGCGGGAGGCACAGATACGCAGTATTTT. This codes for CSARVAGGTDTQYF.

The V call is TRBV4-2, the J call TRBJ2-3, with a weak D call TRBD2 (5 bases). Germline V CDR1 and CDR2: LGHNA, YNFKEQ. V gave up 1 base and J gave up 2 bases, with 7 bases separating them. This CDR3 spans 14 amino acids. The CDR3 nucleotides read TGTGCCAGCAGCCAAGGGACTGTCACAGATACGCAGTATTTT. Translating it yields CASSQGTVTDTQYF.

Concerning this clonotype: The germline gene is not matched at one end of the junction; a read error may be the cause. J is TRBJ2-5 and V is TRBV7-7; tentatively, D is TRBD1 or TRBD2 (6 bases each). This CDR3 has 14 residues. CDR1 and CDR2 from the germline V gene are SSHAT and FNYEAQ (reference sequence). This chain's CDR3 is CASSPSRGGETQYF. In DNA form, the CDR3 reads TGTGCTAGCAGCCCCTCCAGAGGGGGGGAGACCCAGTACTTC.

The gene calls are TRBV6-6 and TRBJ2-1, with TRBD1 matching 7 bases. There are 17 residues in the CDR3. With V trimmed by 0 bases and J by 4 bases, 9 bases remained unmatched. CDR1 MNHNY and CDR2 SVGAGI come from the germline V gene (reference sequence). The CDR3 DNA reads as TGTGCCAGCAGTTACTCCCTACCGGGACAGAAATACAATGAGCAGTTCTTC. Its translation: CASSYSLPGQKYNEQFF.